This TCR beta chain was obtained from a study of blood T cell repertoires in COVID-19. Turning to the study itself: Samples taken during acute and convalescent COVID-19 were collected in the United States, Italy and Spain.

Germline lookup yields CDR1 SGHTA and CDR2 FQGNSA. This CDR3 comprises 16 residues. Trimming removed 3 bases from V and 7 bases from J; junction bases left unmatched: 9. Method: immunoSEQ multiplex PCR; TCRdb's copy keeps in-frame clones and lacks some. The profile covers 140,000 or so clones, with 80% appearing a single time and more than 4% taken by the ten largest. The sample consisted of peripheral blood. The chain recombines TRBV7-2 with TRBJ2-1, with 10 bases lining up with TRBD2. The TCR sequence derives from a woman in her forties or fifties with acute or convalescent COVID-19. DNA for the CDR3: TGTGCCAGCAGCTTCCGGACTAGCGGCTTTCGGAATGAGCAGTTCTTC. Its protein is CASSFRTSGFRNEQFF.